This T cell receptor (beta chain) is from a study of OX40 agonist ivuxolimab in advanced cancers. Findings of the study overall: The study observed clonal expansion of CD4+ and CD8+ blood T cells by week 6 at 0.1 to 3.0 mg/kg.

As concerns this clone: As yet, its antigen is unknown.

Measured with immunoSEQ multiplex PCR; TCRdb has only the in-frame clones, and not every one. The table lists about 84,000 clones, 89% of them singletons. V was trimmed by 1 base and J by 4 bases, leaving 13 bases between them. Germline loops: CDR1 LNHDA, CDR2 SQIVND (reference sequence). The length of the CDR3 is 15 residues. The sequenced sample was CD4+ or CD8+ T cells sorted from blood, obtained in a trial of the OX40 agonist ivuxolimab. The rearrangement links TRBV19 to TRBJ1-2, with D unclear. The receptor was isolated from an adult with an advanced solid tumor such as melanoma, head and neck, liver or kidney cancer. The CDR3 spells CASSIVLKDVYGYTF. Written as DNA, the CDR3 is TGTGCCAGTAGTATAGTTCTTAAGGACGTCTATGGCTACACCTTC.